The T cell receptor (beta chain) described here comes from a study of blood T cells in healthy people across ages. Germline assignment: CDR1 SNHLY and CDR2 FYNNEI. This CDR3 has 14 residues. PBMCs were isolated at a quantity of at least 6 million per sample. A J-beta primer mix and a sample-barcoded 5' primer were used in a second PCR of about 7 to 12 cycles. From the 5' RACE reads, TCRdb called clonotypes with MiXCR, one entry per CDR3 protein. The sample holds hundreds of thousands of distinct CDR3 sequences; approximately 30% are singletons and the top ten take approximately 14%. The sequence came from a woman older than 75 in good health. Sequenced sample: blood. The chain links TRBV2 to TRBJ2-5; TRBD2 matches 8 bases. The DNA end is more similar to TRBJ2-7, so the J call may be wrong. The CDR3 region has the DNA TGTGCCAGCAGGAAGCGGGGGTCCTCCTACGAGCAGTACTTC. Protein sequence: CASRKRGSSYEQYF.